The text below deals with one T cell receptor beta chain. The CDR3 sequence is 14 residues long. Germline CDR1 LNHDA, CDR2 SQIVND (reference sequence). V was pared by 3 bases and J by 7 bases, with 13 bases between. The sample belongs to a study of blood T cell repertoires in COVID-19. Produced via immunoSEQ multiplex PCR; TCRdb's table is partial and in-frame only. The sample contains some 320,000 clones, 90% of which appear only once. The receptor was derived from a man aged 55-75 years who had recovered from COVID-19. Sample: PBMCs or T cells enriched from blood (not recorded which). The chain recombines TRBV19 with TRBJ2-1, with a tentative D call TRBD2 (5 bases). The CDR3 here is CASSIPGRVNEQFF. The DNA for the CDR3 is TGTGCCAGTAGTATCCCGGGAAGGGTTAATGAGCAGTTCTTC.